The table lists the clone carrying this T cell receptor (beta chain) with many counts. The sample is drawn from a study of T cells in Graves' hyperthyroidism and ophthalmopathy. Germline values: CDR1 SEHNR, CDR2 FQNEAQ (reference sequence). V was trimmed by 8 bases and J by 4 bases, leaving 7 bases between them. CDR3 length: 11 residues. From RNA transcripts, TCR beta CDR3 regions were amplified. An initial round of RT-PCR targeting the TCR CDR3 relied on the HTBI primer set. TCRdb re-called the multiplex PCR reads through MiXCR, storing one row per CDR3 protein. The sample carries about 410,000 distinct CDR3 sequences, around 15% recorded once.

Material for sequencing was blood. This rearrangement joins TRBV7-9 to TRBJ2-3; no clear D gene. The origin of this receptor is a man aged 18-30 years with Graves' ophthalmopathy. The CDR3 loop reads CASGNSDTQYF. The DNA for the CDR3 is TGTGCCAGCGGTAATTCAGATACGCAGTATTTT.